This T cell receptor (beta chain) was recorded in a study of blood T cells in healthy people across ages (dated by TCRdb to the mid-2010s). For context, the study as a whole: In model experiments, template switching captured about one uniquely barcoded TCR beta cDNA molecule for every two T cells. To track age-related changes in TCR beta repertoire diversity, the study relied on deep sequencing normalized with unique cDNA molecular identifiers. Four age groups were formed from the donors: young (average about 16 years), middle-aged (approximately 39), aged (about 62) and long-lived (roughly 81). To avoid experimental bias, donors of different ages were randomly spread across the sequencing lanes. Using the same blood draw, the study looked at two additional independent replicas of 1 million unique cDNA reads for two donors, one aged 18 to 30 and the other aged 80 or older. Summary of the overall study and its limitations: Compared with the aged group, more naive CD4+ T cells, fewer expanded clones and increased TCR diversity were shown by the long-lived group, suggesting age selection. The percentage of naive T cells measured by flow cytometry correlated strongly with observed TCR beta diversity. Donor CMV infection status was unknown, potentially confounding age-related changes in expanded clonotypes. Because profiling used bulk unsorted PBMCs, naive and antigen-experienced compartments could not be compared conclusively. Observed TCR beta diversity per million T cells fell roughly linearly with age, and a significant reduction was already apparent by age around 40. Estimates of total diversity based on one million sequenced T cells were considered lower bounds and underestimates.

A distance of 19 bases separates the germline ends of V and J, which lose 4 bases and 0 bases respectively. CDR1 and CDR2, looked up from the germline V gene, are SGHVS and FQNEAQ. The CDR3 sequence holds 17 residues, the cysteine and phenylalanine included. The kept DNA is CDR3 alone, 51 bases in frame from the first base. Systemically healthy Caucasian individuals from Russia, 35 to 50 in total and aged about 6 to 100 years, were included as donors. Each donor gave around 9.8 milliliters of peripheral blood, collected into EDTA-treated Vacutainer tubes. Ficoll-Paque density-gradient centrifugation was used to isolate PBMCs, with at least 6.5 million per sample. Trizol reagent was used to extract total RNA from PBMCs, with at least 6 micrograms per sample. Naive CD45RAhigh/CD27high T cell percentages were measured by flow cytometry on a PBMC aliquot from every donor. Comment on this clonotype: It lacks a known antigen. No base quality values were provided; no much bigger clone lies one nucleotide off.

The library was built by means of 5' RACE. This sample was sequenced with an Illumina HiSeq 2500. A second roughly 6 to 11 cycle PCR used a sample-barcoded 5' primer and a J-beta primer mix. A unique molecular identifier was introduced onto each TCR beta cDNA molecule by a template-switch 5' adaptor carrying 12 random nucleotides. At least 2.5 million CDR3-containing paired-end reads were obtained from each sample. All of the RNA was converted into first-strand cDNA using the Mint cDNA synthesis kit, with a TRBC-specific oligonucleotide serving as the primer. Following uracil-DNA glycosylase treatment, a first 18-cycle PCR with universal primers M1SS and BC2_uni_R was performed on all cDNA. In the paper's pipeline: Normalization of each sample was performed by random selection of 1 million high-quality reads, each carrying a distinct molecular identifier. Reads with shared molecular identifiers were discarded instead of being binned into consensus sequences. MiTCR, with a Q25 quality threshold and the strictest error-elimination algorithm, was used for CDR3 identification, clonotype clustering and error correction. A nonparametric unseen species model using Euler transformation provided a lower-bound estimate of total TCR beta diversity. TCRdb trimmed public reads at Q25 via fastp, called clones via MiXCR and kept in-frame beta chains. A single entry per CDR3 protein holds the most common genes and DNA from its merged rows. It is TCRdb's table, rather than the study itself, that gives the V and J calls and clone size. The sample table lists 650,000 to 800,000 distinct CDR3 sequences, under 55% of them with a count of one. The top ten clonotypes cover about a fifth of the sample.

The TCR sequence derives from a man between 60 and 75 years old in good health. Sequenced input: blood. The chain was built from TRBV7-8 and TRBJ2-7; TRBD2 is a weak D gene call, 9 bases matching. The CDR3 sequence is CASSSAGGQGYSYEQYF. The nucleotide sequence is TGTGCCAGCAGCTCAGCGGGAGGACAGGGCTACTCCTACGAGCAGTACTTC.